These 26 T cell receptor beta chains originate from one sample sequenced in a study of blood T cells in healthy people across ages. Then a second PCR, running roughly 7 to 12 cycles, was carried out with a sample-barcoded 5' primer and a J-beta primer mix. One entry per CDR3 protein results from TCRdb running MiXCR on the 5' RACE reads. Seen here are around 1,500,000 distinct CDR3 sequences, 28% observed once, and the top ten hold around 7.7%. Sequenced: blood. Receptor source: a woman aged 25 to 39 in good health.

This clonotype came up a few times. Written as DNA, the CDR3 is TGTGCCAGCAGTTTAGGGGCAGGGAGCGTTGAAGCTTTCTTT. Protein product: CASSLGAGSVEAFF. The chain employs TRBV12-3 or TRBV12-4 and TRBJ1-1; D may be TRBD1 (5 bases). Trimming took off 1 base at V and 7 bases at J, with 13 bases between the two ends. This CDR3 contains 14 residues.

The sample holds many counts of this clonotype. The gene calls are TRBV7-9 and TRBJ2-7; D tentatively reads TRBD1 or TRBD2 (7 bases each). Germline V gene data show CDR1 as SEHNR and CDR2 as FQNEAQ (reference sequence). V shed 5 bases and J shed 6 bases, with 20 bases lying between them. This CDR3 is 15 amino acids long. The CDR3: CASSPPNQGGGEQYF. In DNA, the CDR3 is TGTGCCAGCAGCCCCCCCAACCAGGGGGGGGGCGAGCAGTACTTC.

This clonotype was seen more than once but under ten times. This sequence joins TRBV29-1 and TRBJ2-5; D remains unclear. Per the germline V gene, CDR1 is SQVTM and CDR2 is ANQGSEA. Trimming took off 4 bases at V and 10 bases at J, with 16 bases between the two ends. The CDR3 spans 12 residues. The CDR3 DNA sequence: TGCAGCGTTGGGCGGAGATCATTGGGCCAGTACTTC. It codes for CSVGRRSLGQYF.

J is TRBJ2-5 and V is TRBV6-1; D may be TRBD2 (6 bases). TRBJ2-7 explains the end of the DNA better; the J call may be wrong. The CDR3 has 16 amino acids. Germline V gene data show CDR1 as MNHNS and CDR2 as SASEGT. The CDR3: CASSEEGYGGDYEQYF. CDR3 in DNA: TGTGCCAGCAGTGAAGAGGGGTATGGCGGGGACTACGAGCAGTACTTC.

This clonotype was seen more than once but under ten times. This chain links TRBV7-2 with TRBJ1-1; D gene uncertain. The CDR3 has 13 amino acids. The germline V gene has CDR1 SGHTA and CDR2 FQGNSA. The V end lost 3 bases, the J end lost 11 bases, and 16 bases lay between the germline ends. CDR3 sequence: CASSLQLYSAAFF. The CDR3 DNA reads TGTGCCAGCAGCTTGCAACTTTACTCGGCCGCTTTCTTT.

The CDR3 coding sequence is TGTGCCAGCTCACCTCCGACAGGGTGGTACACTGAAGCTTTCTTT. Protein: CASSPPTGWYTEAFF. The chain carries TRBV18 and TRBJ1-1; 7 bases agree with TRBD1. After removal of 3 bases from V and 3 bases from J, the junction contained 7 bases not matched to a gene. Looked up from germline, CDR1 is KGHSH and CDR2 is LQKENI. The CDR3 has 15 residues.

This clonotype was recorded a few times. The chain combines TRBV27 with TRBJ2-3; D perhaps matches TRBD2 (5 bases). The CDR3 loop spans 14 amino acids. V gave up 2 bases and J gave up 5 bases, with 11 bases separating them. Germline values: CDR1 MNHEY, CDR2 SMNVEV (reference sequence). CDR3 DNA: TGTGCCAGCAGTTTAGGTGGGGAGTTAGATACGCAGTATTTT. This translates into CASSLGGELDTQYF.

The sample holds a few counts of this clonotype. The gene calls are TRBV4-3 and TRBJ1-2; a possible D gene is TRBD1 (5 bases). The CDR3 length is 16 residues. Deletions cut 0 bases from V and 1 base from J, with 12 bases between. Per germline, CDR1 LGHNA and CDR2 YSLEER. DNA for the CDR3: TGCGCCAGCAGCCAAGATCTCGGAGGGGTTAACTATGGCTACACCTTC. Amino acid sequence: CASSQDLGGVNYGYTF.

As for this clonotype: The junction and the germline gene differ at one end; a read error may be behind it. The chain combines TRBV7-9 with TRBJ2-3, with TRBD1 identical over 8 bases. Germline V lookup: CDR1 SEHNR, CDR2 FQNEAQ (reference sequence). The CDR3 extends over 17 amino acids. The CDR3 bases are TGTGCCTGCAGCTTACTCGGGACAGGTCCTACCACAGATACGCAGTATTTT. This codes for CACSLLGTGPTTDTQYF.

A word on this clonotype: A read error is possible here, since a much larger clone lies one base away. The chain employs TRBV3-1 and TRBJ2-5; D not resolved. The CDR3 is made up of 14 amino acids. Germline CDR1 LGHDT, CDR2 YNNKEL (reference sequence). CDR3 sequence: CAGSLVGVQETQYF. CDR3 nucleotides: TGTGCCGGCAGCTTAGTCGGCGTTCAAGAGACCCAGTACTTC.

This chain uses TRBV29-1 with TRBJ1-4, with TRBD1 as a possible D gene (6 bases). Trimming pared 3 bases from V and 5 bases from J, leaving 16 bases between. This CDR3 spans 15 amino acids. In germline, CDR1 is SQVTM, CDR2 ANQGSEA. The CDR3 reads CSVDGNTGRNEKLFF. CDR3 bases: TGCAGCGTTGATGGGAATACAGGGCGAAATGAAAAACTGTTTTTT.

Only a few counts were recorded for this clonotype. The CDR3 loop reads CASSLAFRDTQYF. Here the CDR3 DNA reads TGTGCCAGCAGCTTGGCATTCAGAGATACGCAGTATTTT. The chain has TRBV7-2 and TRBJ2-3; D gene uncertain. The CDR3 contains 13 residues. The germline V gene encodes CDR1 SGHTA and CDR2 FQGNSA. Trimming stripped 3 bases from V and 5 bases from J, with 9 bases between.

This chain links TRBV5-1 with TRBJ2-7; the match to TRBD2 covers 7 bases. The closer fit of TRBJ2-1 to the DNA end suggests the J call may be wrong. The CDR3 totals 18 residues. Germline lookup yields CDR1 SGHRS and CDR2 YFSETQ. CDR3 in DNA: TGCGCCAGCAGCTTGCGGACGACACAAGCTAGCGGTTACAATGAGCAGTTCTTC. This translates into CASSLRTTQASGYNEQFF.

The genes are TRBV11-2 and TRBJ1-6; 7 bases map to TRBD1. The CDR3 totals 15 residues. CDR1 and CDR2 (germline): SGHAT, FQNNGV. The ends lost 5 bases at V and 6 bases at J; junction bases unmatched: 7. CDR3 sequence reads: CASSRTGEGNSPLHF. The CDR3 nucleotides read TGTGCCAGCAGCCGAACAGGGGAGGGTAATTCACCCCTCCACTTT.

The V call is TRBV7-2, the J call TRBJ1-2; D may be TRBD1 (5 bases). Germline lookup yields CDR1 SGHTA and CDR2 FQGNSA. The CDR3 is 17 amino acids. V lost 3 bases to trimming and J lost 0 bases, with 17 bases between them. The CDR3 loop is CASSFTSRGRANYGYTF. The CDR3 nucleotides read TGTGCCAGCAGCTTTACCTCCCGGGGCAGAGCTAACTATGGCTACACCTTC. The variable domain in full, completed from reference TRBV7-2 and TRBJ1-2, reads GAGVSQSPSNKVTEKGKDVELRCDPISGHTALYWYRQSLGQGLEFLIYFQGNSAPDKSGLPSDRFSAERTGGSVSTLTIQRTQQEDSAVYLCASSFTSRGRANYGYTFGSGTRLTVV.

This clonotype was detected ten times or more. This chain joins TRBV5-5 and TRBJ2-4; TRBD1 agrees at 7 bases. The germline CDR1 and CDR2 sequences are SGHKS and YYEKEE (reference sequence). The junction had 6 bases not matched to a gene; V was cut back by 8 bases and J by 4 bases. The CDR3 spans 13 residues. CDR3 sequence reads: CASTLQGKNIQYF. In nucleotides, the CDR3 is TGTGCCAGTACCCTACAGGGGAAAAACATTCAGTACTTC.

This chain uses TRBV10-3 with TRBJ1-2, with D perhaps TRBD1 (5 bases). This CDR3 contains 15 residues. Germline assignment: CDR1 ENHRY and CDR2 SYGVKD. Trimming left V 3 bases short and J 4 bases short, with 15 bases between. CDR3 nucleotides: TGTGCCATCAGTGAAGGGGCAGGGACCGCCTATGGCTACACCTTC. Amino acid sequence: CAISEGAGTAYGYTF.

The chain is built from TRBV2 and TRBJ2-3, with 8 bases that match TRBD2. The CDR3 loop spans 14 amino acids. Germline V gene sequence: CDR1 SNHLY, CDR2 FYNNEI. J was trimmed by 6 bases and V by 6 bases; bases with no gene match: 8. The CDR3: CASSPGLGRDTQYF. The CDR3 region has the DNA TGTGCCAGCAGCCCGGGACTAGGTCGGGATACGCAGTATTTT.

The gene calls are TRBV7-9 and TRBJ2-1, with unresolved D. Germline CDR1 and CDR2: SEHNR and FQNEAQ (reference sequence). The CDR3 is made up of 14 amino acids. V lost 2 bases and J lost 4, with 9 bases in between. Written as DNA, the CDR3 is TGTGCCAGCAGCTTAACCTACTCGTACAATGAGCAGTTCTTC. The encoded protein is CASSLTYSYNEQFF.

A note on this clonotype: This is likely a read error, given that the CDR3 carries no conserved phenylalanine or tryptophan at its end. The chain recombines TRBV18 with TRBJ2-1; possible D gene TRBD2, 5 bases. Germline CDR1 reads KGHSH; CDR2 reads LQKENI. The length of the CDR3 is 13 residues. Trimming left V 1 base short and J 7 bases short, with 8 bases between. Written as DNA, the CDR3 is TGTGCCAGCTCACCACGAAGCGGTAATGAGCAGTTCTTA. This gives the protein CASSPRSGNEQFL.

The gene calls are TRBV12-5 and TRBJ2-5, with 16 bases aligning to TRBD2. With V trimmed by 5 bases and J by 4 bases, 7 bases remained unmatched. Germline CDR1 LGHNT, CDR2 FRNRAP. The CDR3 sequence is 17 residues long. The CDR3 loop is CASGPGLAGGRRETQYF. As DNA, the CDR3 is TGTGCTAGTGGTCCGGGACTAGCGGGAGGGCGGAGAGAGACCCAGTACTTC.

This chain uses TRBV7-3 with TRBJ1-1; TRBD1 agrees at 9 bases. J lost 9 bases, V lost 3 bases, and 5 bases had no gene match. The germline V gene encodes CDR1 SGHTA and CDR2 FQGTGA. The CDR3 runs 13 residues. The CDR3 coding sequence is TGTGCCAGCAGCTTGTTGGGACAGGGCCAAGCTTTCTTT. It codes for CASSLLGQGQAFF.

This clonotype showed up many times. One end of the junction fails to match germline, which may point to a read error. The CDR3, as DNA: TGTGCCAGCGGGACCAGGCTAGCGGACTACCATGAGCAGTTCTTC. It is translated as CASGTRLADYHEQFF. This chain uses TRBV6-2 or TRBV6-3 with TRBJ2-1; 7 nucleotides align to TRBD2. The CDR3 consists of 15 residues. CDR1 and CDR2 (germline): MNHEY, SVGEGT.

This clonotype turned up a few times. CDR3 in DNA: TGTGCCAGCAGCCTAACGGGACAGCTCTACGAGCAGTACTTC. As protein: CASSLTGQLYEQYF. V and J are TRBV6-5 and TRBJ2-7; TRBD1 aligns across 7 bases. CDR3 size: 14 residues. With 6 bases clipped from V and 3 bases from J, the junction kept 8 bases outside the gene matches. Germline V gives CDR1 MNHEY, CDR2 SVGAGI.

This clonotype was found many times. The genes are TRBV5-1 and TRBJ2-7; D might be TRBD1 (6 bases). V lost 0 bases, J lost 4 bases, and 14 bases lay in between. Germline V gene sequence: CDR1 SGHRS, CDR2 YFSETQ. This CDR3 is built from 15 residues. In DNA, the CDR3 is TGCGCCAGCAGCTTGGCAGAGGGGACATTATACGAGCAGTACTTC. Translated: CASSLAEGTLYEQYF.

This clonotype has only a few counts. The chain is built from TRBV6-4 and TRBJ1-5; no clear D. CDR1 is MRHNA, CDR2 SNTAGT, per germline. The V end lost 9 bases, the J end lost 9 bases, and 9 bases lay between the germline ends. The CDR3 has 10 amino acids. The CDR3 is CASSRGPQHF. DNA of the CDR3: TGTGCCAGTTCTCGGGGGCCCCAGCATTTT.